Reported below is one T cell receptor beta chain. This sample was taken from a study of blood T cell repertoires in COVID-19. This table comes from immunoSEQ multiplex PCR, and its TCRdb copy is limited to in-frame clones, with some not included. The sample includes roughly 150,000 clones, about 87% of them seen just once. The CDR3 has 14 residues. Trimming pared 1 base from V and 3 bases from J, leaving 8 bases between. In germline, CDR1 is LGHDT, CDR2 YNNKEL (reference sequence). Sequencing used peripheral blood. This clonotype was sampled from a woman of 80 years or more with COVID-19, enrolled during active disease. The chain couples TRBV3-1 (or the pseudogene TRBV3-2) to TRBJ2-3; D is uncertain. The DNA for the CDR3 is TGTGCCAGCAGCCAAGTCCCCGTTACAGATACGCAGTATTTT. Protein product: CASSQVPVTDTQYF.